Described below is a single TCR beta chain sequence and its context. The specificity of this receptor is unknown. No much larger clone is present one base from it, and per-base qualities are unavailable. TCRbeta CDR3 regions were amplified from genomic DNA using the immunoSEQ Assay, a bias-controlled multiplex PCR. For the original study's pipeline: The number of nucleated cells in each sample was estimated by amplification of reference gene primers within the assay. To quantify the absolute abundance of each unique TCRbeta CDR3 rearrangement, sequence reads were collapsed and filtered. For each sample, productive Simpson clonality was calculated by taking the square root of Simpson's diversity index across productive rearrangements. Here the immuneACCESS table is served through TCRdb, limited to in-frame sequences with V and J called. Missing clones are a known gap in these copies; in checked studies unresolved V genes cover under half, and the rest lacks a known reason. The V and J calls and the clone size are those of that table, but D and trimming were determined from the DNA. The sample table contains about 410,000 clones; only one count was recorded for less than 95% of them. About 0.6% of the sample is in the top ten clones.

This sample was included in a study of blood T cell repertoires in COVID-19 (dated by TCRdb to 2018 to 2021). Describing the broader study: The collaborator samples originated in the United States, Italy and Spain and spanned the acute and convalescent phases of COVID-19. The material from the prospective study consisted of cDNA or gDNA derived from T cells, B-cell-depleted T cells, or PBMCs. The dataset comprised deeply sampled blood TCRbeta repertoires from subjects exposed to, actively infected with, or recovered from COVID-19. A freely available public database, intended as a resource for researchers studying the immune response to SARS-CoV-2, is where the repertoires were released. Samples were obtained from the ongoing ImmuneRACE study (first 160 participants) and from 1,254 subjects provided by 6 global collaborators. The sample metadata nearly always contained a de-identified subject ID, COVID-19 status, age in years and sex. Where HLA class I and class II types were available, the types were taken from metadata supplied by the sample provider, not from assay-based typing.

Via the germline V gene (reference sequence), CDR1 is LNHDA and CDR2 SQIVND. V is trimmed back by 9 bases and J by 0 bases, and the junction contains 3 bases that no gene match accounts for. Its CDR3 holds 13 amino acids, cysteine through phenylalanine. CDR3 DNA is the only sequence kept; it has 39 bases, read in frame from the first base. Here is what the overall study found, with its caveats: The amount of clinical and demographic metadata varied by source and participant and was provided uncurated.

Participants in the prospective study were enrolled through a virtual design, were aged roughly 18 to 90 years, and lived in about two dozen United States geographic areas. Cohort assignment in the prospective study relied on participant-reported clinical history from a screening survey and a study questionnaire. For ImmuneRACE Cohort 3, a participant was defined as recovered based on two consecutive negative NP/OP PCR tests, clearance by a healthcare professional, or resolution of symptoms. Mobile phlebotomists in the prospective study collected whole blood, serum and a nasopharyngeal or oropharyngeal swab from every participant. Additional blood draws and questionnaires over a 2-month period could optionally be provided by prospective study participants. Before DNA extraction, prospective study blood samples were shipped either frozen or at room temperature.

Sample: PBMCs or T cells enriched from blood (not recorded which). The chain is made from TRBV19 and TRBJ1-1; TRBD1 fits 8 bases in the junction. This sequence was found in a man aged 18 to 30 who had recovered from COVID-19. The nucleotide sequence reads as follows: TGTGCCAGCGGGACAGGAATGAACACTGAAGCTTTCTTT. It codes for CASGTGMNTEAFF. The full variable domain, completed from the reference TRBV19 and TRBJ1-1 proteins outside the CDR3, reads DGGITQSPKYLFRKEGQNVTLSCEQNLNHDAMYWYRQDPGQGLRLIYYSQIVNDFQKGDIAEGYSVSREKKESFPLTVTSAQKNPTAFYLCASGTGMNTEAFFGQGTRLTVV.